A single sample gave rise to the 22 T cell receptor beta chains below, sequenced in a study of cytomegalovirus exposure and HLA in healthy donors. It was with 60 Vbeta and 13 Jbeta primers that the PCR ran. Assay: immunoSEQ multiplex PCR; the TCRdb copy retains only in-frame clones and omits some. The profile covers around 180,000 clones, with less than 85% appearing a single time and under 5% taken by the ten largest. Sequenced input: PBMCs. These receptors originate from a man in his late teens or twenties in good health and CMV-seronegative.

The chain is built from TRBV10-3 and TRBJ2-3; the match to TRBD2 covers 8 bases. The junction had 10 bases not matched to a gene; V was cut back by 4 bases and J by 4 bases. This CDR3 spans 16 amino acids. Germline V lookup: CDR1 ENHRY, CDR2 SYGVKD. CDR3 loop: CAISGTSGLRPDTQYF. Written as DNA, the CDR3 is TGTGCCATCAGTGGTACTAGCGGCCTGCGCCCAGATACGCAGTATTTT.

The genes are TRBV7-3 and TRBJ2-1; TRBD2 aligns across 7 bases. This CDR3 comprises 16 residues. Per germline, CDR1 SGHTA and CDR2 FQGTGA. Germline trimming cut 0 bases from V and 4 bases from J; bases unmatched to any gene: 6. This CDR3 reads CASSLTFGGRYNEQFF. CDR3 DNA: TGTGCCAGCAGCTTAACGTTTGGCGGGAGATACAATGAGCAGTTCTTC.

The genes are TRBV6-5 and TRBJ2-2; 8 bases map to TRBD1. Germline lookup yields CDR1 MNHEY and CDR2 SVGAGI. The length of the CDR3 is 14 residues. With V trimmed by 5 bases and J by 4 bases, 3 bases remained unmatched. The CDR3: CASSRQGFTGELFF. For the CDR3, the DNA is TGTGCCAGCAGTAGACAGGGGTTCACCGGGGAGCTGTTTTTT.

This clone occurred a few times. Here the CDR3 reads CASSFTGASLRSEQFF. The CDR3, as DNA: TGTGCCAGCAGTTTTACTGGGGCCTCTTTAAGGTCTGAGCAGTTCTTC. This chain joins TRBV27 and TRBJ2-1, with a tentative D call TRBD1 (5 bases). In germline, CDR1 is MNHEY, CDR2 SMNVEV (reference sequence). The CDR3 runs 16 residues. Between the trimmed V and J ends, which lost 3 bases and 9 bases, there was a span of 21 bases.

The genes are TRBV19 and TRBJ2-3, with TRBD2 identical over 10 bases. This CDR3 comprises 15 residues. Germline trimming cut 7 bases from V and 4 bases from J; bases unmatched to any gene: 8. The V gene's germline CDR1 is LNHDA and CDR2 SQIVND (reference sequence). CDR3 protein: CASKPLAGVADTQYF. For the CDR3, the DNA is TGTGCCAGTAAGCCCCTAGCGGGAGTAGCAGATACGCAGTATTTT.

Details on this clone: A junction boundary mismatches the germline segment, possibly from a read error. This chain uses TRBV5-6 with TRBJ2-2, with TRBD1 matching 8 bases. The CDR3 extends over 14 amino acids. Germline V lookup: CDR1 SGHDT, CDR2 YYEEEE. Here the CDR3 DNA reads TGTGCCAGCAGATTGGACAGGGTGGTCGGGGAGCTGTTTTTT. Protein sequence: CASRLDRVVGELFF.

This CDR3 is CASSPGTDRYYTF. The DNA of the CDR3 is TGTGCCAGCTCCCCAGGGACAGACCGATACTACACCTTC. The chain is built from TRBV18 and TRBJ1-2; 7 bases match TRBD1. The CDR3 consists of 13 residues. CDR1 and CDR2 from the germline V gene are KGHSH and LQKENI. Losses at the gene ends were 6 bases for V and 10 bases for J; bases not matched to a gene: 11.

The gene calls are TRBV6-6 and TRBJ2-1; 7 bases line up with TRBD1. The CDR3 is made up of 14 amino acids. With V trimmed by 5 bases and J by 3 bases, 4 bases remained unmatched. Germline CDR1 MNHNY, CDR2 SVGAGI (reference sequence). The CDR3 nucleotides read TGTGCCAGCAGTACAGGGGTCAACTACAATGAGCAGTTCTTC. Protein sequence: CASSTGVNYNEQFF.

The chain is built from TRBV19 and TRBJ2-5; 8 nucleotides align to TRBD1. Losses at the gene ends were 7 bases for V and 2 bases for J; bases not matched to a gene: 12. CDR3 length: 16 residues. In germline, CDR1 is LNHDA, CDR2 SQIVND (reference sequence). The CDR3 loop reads CASTLMWTGNQETQYF. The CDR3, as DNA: TGTGCCAGTACCTTGATGTGGACAGGGAATCAAGAGACCCAGTACTTC.

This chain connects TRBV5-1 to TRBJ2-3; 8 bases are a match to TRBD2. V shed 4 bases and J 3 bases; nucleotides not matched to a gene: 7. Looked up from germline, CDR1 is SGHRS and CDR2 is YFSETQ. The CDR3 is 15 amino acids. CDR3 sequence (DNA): TGCGCCAGCAGCCAGCGAGGGACTAGGACAGATACGCAGTATTTT. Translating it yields CASSQRGTRTDTQYF.

CDR3: CASGQQGSYNEQFF. CDR3 nucleotide sequence: TGTGCCAGCGGTCAACAGGGATCCTACAATGAGCAGTTCTTC. This chain connects TRBV28 to TRBJ2-1, with D perhaps matching TRBD1 (6 bases). Trimming left V 8 bases short and J 1 base short, with 12 bases between. Germline CDR1 is MDHEN and CDR2 is SYDVKM. The CDR3 totals 14 residues.

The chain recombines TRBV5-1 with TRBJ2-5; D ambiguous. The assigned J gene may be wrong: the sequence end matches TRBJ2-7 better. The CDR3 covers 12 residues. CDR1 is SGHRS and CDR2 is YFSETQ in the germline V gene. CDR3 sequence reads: CASSPSGYEQYF. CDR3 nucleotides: TGCGCCAGCAGCCCAAGTGGTTACGAGCAGTACTTC.

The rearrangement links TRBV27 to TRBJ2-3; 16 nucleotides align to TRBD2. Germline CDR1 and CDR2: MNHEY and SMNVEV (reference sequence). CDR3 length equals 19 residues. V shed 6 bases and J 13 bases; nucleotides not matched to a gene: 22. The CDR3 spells CASRFRPLGLAGGPVQEYF. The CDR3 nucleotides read TGTGCCAGCAGGTTCAGACCGTTGGGACTAGCGGGAGGGCCGGTTCAGGAGTATTTT.

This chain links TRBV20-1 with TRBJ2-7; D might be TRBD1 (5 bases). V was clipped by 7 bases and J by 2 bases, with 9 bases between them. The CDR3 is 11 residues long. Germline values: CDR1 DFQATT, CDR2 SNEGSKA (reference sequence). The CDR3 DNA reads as TGCAGTGGCAGGGTCGCCTACGAGCAGTACTTC. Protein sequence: CSGRVAYEQYF.

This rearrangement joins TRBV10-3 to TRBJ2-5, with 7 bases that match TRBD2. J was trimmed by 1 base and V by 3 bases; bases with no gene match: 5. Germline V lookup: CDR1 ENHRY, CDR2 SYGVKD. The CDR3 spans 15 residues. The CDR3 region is CAISEPQRGQETQYF. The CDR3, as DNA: TGTGCCATCAGTGAACCTCAGCGGGGCCAAGAGACCCAGTACTTC.

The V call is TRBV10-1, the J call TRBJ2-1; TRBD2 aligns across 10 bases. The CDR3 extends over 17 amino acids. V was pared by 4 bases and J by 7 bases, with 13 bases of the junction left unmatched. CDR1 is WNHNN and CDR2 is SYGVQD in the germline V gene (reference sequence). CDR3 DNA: TGCGCCAGCAGTGCAGACAAACTAGCGGGGCCCATTAATGAGCAGTTCTTC. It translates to CASSADKLAGPINEQFF.

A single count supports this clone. CDR3 residues: CASIQGQNTEAFF. CDR3 in DNA: TGTGCCAGCATACAGGGGCAGAACACTGAAGCTTTCTTT. The chain employs TRBV7-9 and TRBJ1-1; 7 bases agree with TRBD1. With V trimmed by 7 bases and J by 1 base, 3 bases remained unmatched. The germline CDR1 and CDR2 sequences are SEHNR and FQNEAQ (reference sequence). There are 13 residues in the CDR3.

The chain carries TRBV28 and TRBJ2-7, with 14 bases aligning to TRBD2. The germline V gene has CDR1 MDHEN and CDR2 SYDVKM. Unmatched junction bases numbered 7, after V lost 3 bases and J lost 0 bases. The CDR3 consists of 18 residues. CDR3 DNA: TGTGCCAGCAGTTTCGGGACTAGCGGGGGAAGGAGCTCCTACGAGCAGTACTTC. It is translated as CASSFGTSGGRSSYEQYF.

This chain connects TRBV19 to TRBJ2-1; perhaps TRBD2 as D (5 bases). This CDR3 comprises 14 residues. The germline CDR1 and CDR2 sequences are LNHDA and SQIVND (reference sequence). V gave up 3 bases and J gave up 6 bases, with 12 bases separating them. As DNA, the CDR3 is TGTGCCAGTAGTATTGTGGCTAGCCCCAATGAGCAGTTCTTC. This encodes CASSIVASPNEQFF.

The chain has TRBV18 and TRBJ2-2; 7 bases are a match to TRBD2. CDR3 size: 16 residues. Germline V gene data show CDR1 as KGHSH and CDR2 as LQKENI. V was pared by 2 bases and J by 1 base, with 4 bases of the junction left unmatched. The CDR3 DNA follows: TGTGCCAGCTCACCATGGCTAGCGGAGAACACCGGGGAGCTGTTTTTT. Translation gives CASSPWLAENTGELFF.

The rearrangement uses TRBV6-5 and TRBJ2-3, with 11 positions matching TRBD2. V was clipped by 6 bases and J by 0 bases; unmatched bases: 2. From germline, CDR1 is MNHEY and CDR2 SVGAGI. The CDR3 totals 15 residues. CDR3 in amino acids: CASRTSGASTDTQYF. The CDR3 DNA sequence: TGTGCCAGCAGGACTAGCGGGGCTAGCACAGATACGCAGTATTTT.

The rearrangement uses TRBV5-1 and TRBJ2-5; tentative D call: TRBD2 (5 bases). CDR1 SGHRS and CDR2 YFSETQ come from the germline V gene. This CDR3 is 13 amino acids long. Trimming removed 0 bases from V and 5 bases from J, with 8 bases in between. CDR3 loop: CASSLERGETQYF. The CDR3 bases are TGCGCCAGCAGCTTGGAAAGAGGGGAGACCCAGTACTTC. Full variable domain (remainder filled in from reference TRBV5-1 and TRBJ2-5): KAGVTQTPRYLIKTRGQQVTLSCSPISGHRSVSWYQQTPGQGLQFLFEYFSETQRNKGNFPGRFSGRQFSNSRSEMNVSTLELGDSALYLCASSLERGETQYFGPGTRLLVL.